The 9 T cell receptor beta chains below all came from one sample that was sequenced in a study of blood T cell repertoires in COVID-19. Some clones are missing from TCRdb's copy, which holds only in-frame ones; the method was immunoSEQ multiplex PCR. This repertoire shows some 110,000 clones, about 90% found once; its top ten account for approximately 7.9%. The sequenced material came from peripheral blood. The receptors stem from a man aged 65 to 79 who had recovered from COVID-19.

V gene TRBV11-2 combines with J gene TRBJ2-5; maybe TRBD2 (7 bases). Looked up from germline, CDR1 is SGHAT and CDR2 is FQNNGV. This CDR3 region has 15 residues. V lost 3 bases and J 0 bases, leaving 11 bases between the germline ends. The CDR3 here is CASSLGGPHQETQYF. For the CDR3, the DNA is TGTGCCAGCAGCTTGGGGGGGCCTCACCAAGAGACCCAGTACTTC.

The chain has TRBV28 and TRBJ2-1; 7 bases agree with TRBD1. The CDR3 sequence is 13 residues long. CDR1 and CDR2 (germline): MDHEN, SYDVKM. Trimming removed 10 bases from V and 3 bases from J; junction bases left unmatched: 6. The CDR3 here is CAIGTVNYNEQFF. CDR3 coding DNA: TGTGCCATTGGGACAGTAAACTACAATGAGCAGTTCTTC.

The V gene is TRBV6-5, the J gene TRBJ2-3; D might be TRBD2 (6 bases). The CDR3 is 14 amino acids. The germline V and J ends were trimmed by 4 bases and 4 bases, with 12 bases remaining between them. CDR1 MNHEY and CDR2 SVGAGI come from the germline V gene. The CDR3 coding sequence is TGTGCCAGCAGTTGGGAGAGGAGGGCAGATACGCAGTATTTT. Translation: CASSWERRADTQYF.

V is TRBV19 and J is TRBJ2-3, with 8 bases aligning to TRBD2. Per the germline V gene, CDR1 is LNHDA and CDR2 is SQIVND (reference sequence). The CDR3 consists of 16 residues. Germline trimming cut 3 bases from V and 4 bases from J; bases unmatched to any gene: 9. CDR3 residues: CASSISAGRAPDTQYF. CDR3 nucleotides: TGTGCCAGTAGTATCTCTGCCGGGAGGGCCCCAGATACGCAGTATTTT.

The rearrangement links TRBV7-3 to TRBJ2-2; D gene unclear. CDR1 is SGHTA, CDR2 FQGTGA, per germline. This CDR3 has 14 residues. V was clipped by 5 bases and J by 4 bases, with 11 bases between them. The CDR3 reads CASSPDGGTGELFF. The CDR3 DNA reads TGTGCCAGCAGCCCTGATGGCGGCACCGGGGAGCTGTTTTTT.

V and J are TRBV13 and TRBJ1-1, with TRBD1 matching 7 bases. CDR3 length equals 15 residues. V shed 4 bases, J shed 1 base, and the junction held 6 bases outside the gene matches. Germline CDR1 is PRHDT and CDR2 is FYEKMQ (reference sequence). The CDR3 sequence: CASSSYRGANTEAFF. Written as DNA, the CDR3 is TGTGCCAGCAGCTCCTACAGGGGCGCGAACACTGAAGCTTTCTTT.

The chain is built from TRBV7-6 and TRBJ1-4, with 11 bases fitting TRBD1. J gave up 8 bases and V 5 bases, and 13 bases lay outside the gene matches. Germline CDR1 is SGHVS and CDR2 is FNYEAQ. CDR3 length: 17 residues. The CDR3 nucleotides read TGTGCCAGCAGCCCAGTCCCGGGACAGGGGGTGGGCGAAAAACTGTTTTTT. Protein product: CASSPVPGQGVGEKLFF.

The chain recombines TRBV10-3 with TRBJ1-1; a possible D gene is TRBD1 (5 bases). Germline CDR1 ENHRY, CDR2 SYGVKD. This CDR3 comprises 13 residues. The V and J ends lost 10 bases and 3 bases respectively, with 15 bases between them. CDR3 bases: TGTGCCACCGCAAAGGGGCAATACACTGAAGCTTTCTTT. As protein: CATAKGQYTEAFF.

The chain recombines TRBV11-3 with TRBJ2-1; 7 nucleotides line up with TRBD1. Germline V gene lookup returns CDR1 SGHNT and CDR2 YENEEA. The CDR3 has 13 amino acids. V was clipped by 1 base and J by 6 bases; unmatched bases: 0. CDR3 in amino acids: CASSLGTGNEQFF. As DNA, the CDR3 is TGTGCCAGCAGCTTAGGGACAGGCAATGAGCAGTTCTTC.